The 23 T cell receptor beta chains listed next were all sequenced from one sample in a study of cytomegalovirus exposure and HLA in healthy donors. Use of 60 Vbeta and 13 Jbeta primers characterized the PCR. Sequenced by immunoSEQ multiplex PCR; TCRdb stores in-frame clones only, minus some. The sample has about 170,000 clones; more than 70% are singletons. Sample: PBMCs. The receptors originated from a woman between 45 and 60 years old in good health and CMV-seropositive.

This clone occurred a few times. The chain joins TRBV6-1 to TRBJ2-6; D is possibly TRBD2 (7 bases). The CDR3 is 15 amino acids. Trimming removed 6 bases from V and 0 bases from J, with 9 bases in between. Germline V gene lookup returns CDR1 MNHNS and CDR2 SASEGT. The DNA for the CDR3 is TGTGCCAGCAGGAGGGGGGGCTCTGGGGCCAACGTCCTGACTTTC. Its protein is CASRRGGSGANVLTF.

V is TRBV4-2 and J is TRBJ1-1, with 7 bases fitting TRBD1. CDR3 length equals 16 residues. V shed 1 base, J shed 5 bases, and the junction held 10 bases outside the gene matches. CDR1 is LGHNA, CDR2 YNFKEQ, per germline. The CDR3 loop is CASSQVGGHKGTEAFF. The DNA for the CDR3 is TGTGCCAGCAGCCAAGTAGGGGGCCATAAAGGGACTGAAGCTTTCTTT.

This clone appeared once. The chain is built from TRBV7-9 and TRBJ1-1; tentative D call: TRBD1 (6 bases). Germline CDR1 SEHNR, CDR2 FQNEAQ (reference sequence). The CDR3 sequence is 15 residues long. The V gene lost 1 base and the J gene lost 4 bases, with 13 bases spanning the gap. CDR3 nucleotides: TGTGCCAGCAGCTTAGACCTGGGGGGGCCCACTGAAGCTTTCTTT. Protein product: CASSLDLGGPTEAFF.

This chain connects TRBV19 to TRBJ2-5, with 7 bases fitting TRBD1. Losses at the gene ends were 4 bases for V and 5 bases for J; bases not matched to a gene: 7. The CDR3 extends over 14 amino acids. CDR1 and CDR2 from the germline V gene are LNHDA and SQIVND (reference sequence). This chain's CDR3 is CASSTQGDWETQYF. The CDR3 DNA reads as TGTGCCAGTAGTACCCAGGGGGATTGGGAGACCCAGTACTTC.

In nucleotides, the CDR3 is TGTGCCAGTAGTCTTTTACAGGGTAATCCCTACGAGCAGTACTTC. Its protein is CASSLLQGNPYEQYF. V gene TRBV19 combines with J gene TRBJ2-7, with D perhaps matching TRBD1 (6 bases). The germline V gene has CDR1 LNHDA and CDR2 SQIVND (reference sequence). The CDR3 covers 15 residues. V shed 5 bases and J shed 2 bases, with 16 bases lying between them.

This clone has only one observation. V gene TRBV6-5 combines with J gene TRBJ2-2, with D perhaps TRBD1 (6 bases). The length of the CDR3 is 14 residues. V was shortened by 6 bases and J by 5 bases, with 13 bases between the two germline ends. Germline CDR1 is MNHEY and CDR2 is SVGAGI. CDR3 loop: CASRLRGLTGELFF. The CDR3 region has the DNA TGTGCCAGCAGGTTAAGGGGGTTGACCGGGGAGCTGTTTTTT.

V usage is TRBV5-4 and J usage is TRBJ1-5; D gene uncertain. V was cut by 4 bases and J by 4 bases, with 15 bases left in between. The CDR3 runs to 15 residues. The germline CDR1 and CDR2 sequences are SGHNT and YYREEE (reference sequence). This chain's CDR3 is CASSRDGSENQPQHF. CDR3 in DNA: TGTGCCAGCAGCCGAGACGGGTCAGAGAATCAGCCCCAGCATTTT. The full variable domain, rest sourced from reference TRBV5-4 and TRBJ1-5, is ETGVTQSPTHLIKTRGQQVTLRCSSQSGHNTVSWYQQALGQGPQFIFQYYREEENGRGNFPPRFSGLQFPNYSSELNVNALELDDSALYLCASSRDGSENQPQHFGDGTRLSIL.

The CDR3 DNA is TGTGCCAGCAGACCGGGACAGGGTTTCTCCTACGAGCAGTACTTC. This gives the protein CASRPGQGFSYEQYF. The chain couples TRBV7-9 to TRBJ2-7; 9 bases fit TRBD1. The CDR3 extends over 15 amino acids. The germline CDR1 and CDR2 sequences are SEHNR and FQNEAQ (reference sequence). With 6 bases clipped from V and 0 bases from J, the junction kept 6 bases outside the gene matches.

The V call is TRBV30, the J call TRBJ1-5, with D uncertain. The CDR3 loop spans 14 amino acids. Trimming removed 2 bases at V and 5 bases at J, with 13 bases between. Germline CDR1 and CDR2: GTSNPN and SVGIG (reference sequence). CDR3 nucleotides: TGTGCCTGGAGTACCCCCCCGGGATATCAGCCCCAGCATTTT. This gives the protein CAWSTPPGYQPQHF. The full variable domain, with the rest looked up from reference TRBV30 and TRBJ1-5, is SQTIHQWPATLVQPVGSPLSLECTVEGTSNPNLYWYRQAAGRGLQLLFYSVGIGQISSEVPQNLSASRPQDRQFILSSKKLLLSDSGFYLCAWSTPPGYQPQHFGDGTRLSIL.

This clone was observed a few times. V and J are TRBV14 and TRBJ2-7, with 11 bases fitting TRBD2. J lost 3 bases, V lost 1 base, and 2 bases had no gene match. The CDR3 loop spans 15 amino acids. In germline, CDR1 is SGHDN, CDR2 FVKESK. CDR3 loop: CASSQGLAGNYEQYF. DNA for the CDR3: TGTGCCAGCAGCCAAGGACTAGCGGGAAACTACGAGCAGTACTTC.

The chain joins TRBV30 to TRBJ2-1; 8 bases match TRBD1. The trim removed 2 bases at V and 13 bases at J, leaving 7 bases unmatched. CDR3 size: 12 residues. The germline V gene has CDR1 GTSNPN and CDR2 SVGIG (reference sequence). CDR3 DNA: TGTGCCTGGAGTTCGGACAGGGACAATCAGTTCTTC. It is translated as CAWSSDRDNQFF. The full variable domain, its missing parts supplied by reference TRBV30 and TRBJ2-1, is SQTIHQWPATLVQPVGSPLSLECTVEGTSNPNLYWYRQAAGRGLQLLFYSVGIGQISSEVPQNLSASRPQDRQFILSSKKLLLSDSGFYLCAWSSDRDNQFFGPGTRLTVL.

The rearrangement links TRBV4-3 to TRBJ2-1; the D gene is possibly TRBD2 (7 bases). The CDR3 length is 16 residues. V lost 0 bases, J lost 3 bases, and 12 bases lay in between. Germline V gene sequence: CDR1 LGHNA, CDR2 YSLEER. CDR3 bases: TGCGCCAGCAGCCAAGACGGCGGGGGCAGCTACAATGAGCAGTTCTTC. This codes for CASSQDGGGSYNEQFF.

This clone was seen more than once but under ten times. V and J are TRBV19 and TRBJ1-1; 9 nucleotides align to TRBD1. J gave up 8 bases and V 6 bases, and 13 bases lay outside the gene matches. The CDR3 sequence is 15 residues long. Germline V gene sequence: CDR1 LNHDA, CDR2 SQIVND (reference sequence). The CDR3 protein is CASSSGQGPKWEAFF. CDR3 coding DNA: TGTGCCAGTAGCTCGGGACAGGGCCCTAAGTGGGAAGCTTTCTTT.

The chain carries TRBV19 and TRBJ2-1; TRBD2 is a possible D gene (6 bases). The V gene lost 7 bases and the J gene lost 8 bases, with 33 bases spanning the gap. The CDR3 is 19 residues long. Germline CDR1 is LNHDA and CDR2 is SQIVND (reference sequence). Here the CDR3 DNA reads TGTGCCAGTACCCATACCTTCCCTCAGCGGGCTAGCGTCCAAGATGAGCAGTTCTTC. Protein product: CASTHTFPQRASVQDEQFF.

This clone was seen only once. The gene calls are TRBV10-3 and TRBJ2-1, with 13 bases identical to TRBD2. Losses at the gene ends were 10 bases for V and 7 bases for J; bases not matched to a gene: 16. The CDR3 has 17 residues. In germline, CDR1 is ENHRY, CDR2 SYGVKD. In DNA, the CDR3 is TGTGCCAACGGGGGAGGGAGGACTAGCGGGAGTTCGAATGAGCAGTTCTTC. This translates into CANGGGRTSGSSNEQFF.

The table lists this clone with a count of one. J is TRBJ1-2 and V is TRBV18; D remains ambiguous. The CDR3 length is 13 residues. Germline assignment: CDR1 KGHSH and CDR2 LQKENI. Trimming removed 2 bases from V and 5 bases from J, with 9 bases in between. The CDR3 nucleotides are TGTGCCAGCTCACCAATGGGAGCATATGGCTACACCTTC. It encodes CASSPMGAYGYTF. Together with reference TRBV18 and TRBJ1-2, the CDR3 gives the full variable domain: NAGVMQNPRHLVRRRGQEARLRCSPMKGHSHVYWYRQLPEEGLKFMVYLQKENIIDESGMPKERFSAEFPKEGPSILRIQQVVRGDSAAYFCASSPMGAYGYTFGSGTRLTVV.

This clone showed up just a few times. V and J are TRBV11-3 and TRBJ2-3, with D hard to call. This CDR3 has 13 amino acids. V dropped 2 bases and J dropped 5 bases, with 8 bases sitting between them. Germline V CDR1 and CDR2: SGHNT, YENEEA. The CDR3, as DNA: TGTGCCAGCAGCTTAAATGTGAGAGATACGCAGTATTTT. Translating gives CASSLNVRDTQYF.

This chain joins TRBV19 and TRBJ1-2; 9 bases line up with TRBD1. Germline CDR1 is LNHDA and CDR2 is SQIVND (reference sequence). The ends lost 5 bases at V and 5 bases at J; junction bases unmatched: 6. This CDR3 is built from 14 residues. The DNA of the CDR3 is TGTGCCAGTAGTGTGATACAGGGGGCTTATGGCTACACCTTC. Protein sequence: CASSVIQGAYGYTF.

The chain combines TRBV15 with TRBJ1-5, with D maybe TRBD1 (5 bases). CDR1 is LNHNV and CDR2 is YYDKDF in the germline V gene (reference sequence). The CDR3 is 17 amino acids. V was shortened by 1 base and J by 4 bases, with 17 bases between the two germline ends. CDR3 loop: CATSRAPGGFGNQPQHF. The CDR3 coding sequence is TGTGCCACCAGCAGAGCCCCGGGGGGGTTTGGGAATCAGCCCCAGCATTTT.

The chain links TRBV11-2 to TRBJ1-3; D unresolved. V lost 3 bases to trimming and J lost 8 bases, with 14 bases between them. CDR3 size: 14 residues. CDR1 SGHAT and CDR2 FQNNGV come from the germline V gene. For the CDR3, the DNA is TGTGCCAGCAGCTTGGGGTCCGAGGGCCACACCATATATTTT. Protein product: CASSLGSEGHTIYF.

This sequence joins TRBV7-8 and TRBJ1-4; maybe TRBD1 (5 bases). This CDR3 region has 15 residues. V was cut by 7 bases and J by 10 bases, with 22 bases left in between. Germline V CDR1 and CDR2: SGHVS, FQNEAQ. The CDR3 sequence is CASTLDGGTAGKLFF. As DNA, the CDR3 is TGTGCCAGCACTCTCGATGGGGGGACTGCGGGAAAACTGTTTTTT.

The V and J genes are TRBV7-6 and TRBJ1-1; D gene ambiguous. CDR1 is SGHVS, CDR2 FNYEAQ, per germline. This CDR3 has 15 residues. Trimming removed 5 bases at V and 3 bases at J, with 16 bases between. The DNA for the CDR3 is TGTGCCAGCAGCATTAGGGTAGGGAGAGACACTGAAGCTTTCTTT. Protein: CASSIRVGRDTEAFF.

V and J are TRBV5-1 and TRBJ1-1, with a weak D call TRBD1 (6 bases). The CDR3 runs 14 residues. Germline assignment: CDR1 SGHRS and CDR2 YFSETQ. The V gene lost 6 bases and the J gene lost 2 bases, with 14 bases spanning the gap. The CDR3 sequence: CASIPTTGNTEAFF. In DNA form, the CDR3 reads TGCGCCAGCATACCGACGACAGGTAACACTGAAGCTTTCTTT.